The count of the clone carrying this TCR beta chain is one. These data originate in a study of blood T cell repertoires in COVID-19. Germline-derived CDR1 and CDR2 are LNHDA and SQIVND (reference sequence). Trimming removed 6 bases from V and 5 bases from J; junction bases left unmatched: 9. The length of the CDR3 is 16 residues. Original methodology: Nucleated cell number was recorded as an estimate derived from reference gene primer amplification. Clones were sequenced by immunoSEQ multiplex PCR, and TCRdb holds only the in-frame ones, with some missing. For V, J and clone size, that table is used; D and trimming come from the DNA. The sample records 190,000 or so clones, 78% being singletons.

The rearrangement uses TRBV19 and TRBJ2-2, with TRBD1 matching 10 bases. This clonotype was obtained from a woman of 80 years or more with active or convalescent COVID-19. Sequencing used peripheral blood. The chain's CDR3 is CASSKTRDRGTGELFF. CDR3 nucleotide sequence: TGTGCCAGTAGCAAAACCCGGGACAGGGGTACCGGGGAGCTGTTTTTT.